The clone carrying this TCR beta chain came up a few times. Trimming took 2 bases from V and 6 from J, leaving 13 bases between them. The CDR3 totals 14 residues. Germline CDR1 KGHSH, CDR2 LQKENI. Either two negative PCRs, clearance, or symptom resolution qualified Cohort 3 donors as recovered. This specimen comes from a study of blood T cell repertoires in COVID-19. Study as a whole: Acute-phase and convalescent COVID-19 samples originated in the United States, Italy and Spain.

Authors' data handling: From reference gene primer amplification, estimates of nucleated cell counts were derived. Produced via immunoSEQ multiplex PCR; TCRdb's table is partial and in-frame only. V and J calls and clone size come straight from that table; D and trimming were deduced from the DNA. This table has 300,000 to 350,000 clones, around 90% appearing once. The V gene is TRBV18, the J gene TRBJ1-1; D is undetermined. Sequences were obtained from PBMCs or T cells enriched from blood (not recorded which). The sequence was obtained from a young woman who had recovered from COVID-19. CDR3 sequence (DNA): TGTGCCAGCTCACCATTCGGCTCCGAGGCTGAAGCTTTCTTT. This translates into CASSPFGSEAEAFF.